This TCR beta chain was identified during a study of CD8+ T cells in alopecia areata (dated by TCRdb to the late 2010s). At the level of the whole study: Treated patients were enrolled in an open-label pilot trial of oral tofacitinib, 5 to 10 mg twice daily, for moderate-to-severe alopecia areata. Tofacitinib was administered for 6 to 18 months, and 6 months of follow-up off drug were then conducted to assess delayed response and recurrence. For the treated patients, the SALT score, which quantifies what percentage of scalp surface area is affected, served as the measure of disease severity. To study T cell clonal expansion in alopecia areata, the researchers applied high-throughput TCRbeta sequencing to both the C3H/HeJ mouse model and human patients. Scalp tissue and sorted CD4+ and CD8+ peripheral blood T cells from patchy and totalis/universalis alopecia areata patients and from healthy controls were covered by human TCRbeta sequencing. Patients on tofacitinib were biopsied at baseline and after 4 and 24 weeks of treatment, and several of the patients also had a later scalp biopsy. Clonality in the scalp was compared among normal scalp (n=4), patchy alopecia areata scalp (n=8), and alopecia totalis/universalis scalp (n=8). RNA was extracted with the PAXgene miRNA kit for fixed scalp, the miRNeasy kit for PBMCs, and the RNeasy kit for mouse skin. Amplification of TCRbeta CDR3 regions was done by immunoSEQ multiplex PCR using 35 Vbeta forward primers and 13 Jbeta reverse primers.

The library was generated by the immunoSEQ multiplex PCR assay. For TCR sequencing, RNA was extracted from every sample and reverse transcribed into cDNA to serve as template. SuperScript III was used to make first-strand cDNA, primed with a 2:1 mix of oligo-dT and random hexamers. A synthetic immune receptor repertoire was used to measure amplification bias, and any remaining bias was corrected computationally. As for how the authors treated the data: Raw reads were preprocessed to remove errors, and CDR3 was defined according to IMGT conventions as the region from the conserved cysteine to phenylalanine. Clonality was computed by normalizing Shannon entropy by log2 of the number of productive unique TCRs and subtracting the result from 1. Scalp TCRbeta sequences were cross-referenced with sorted blood CD4 and CD8 repertoires so that the CD4 or CD8 identity of scalp clones could be inferred. TCRdb retrieved this table from immuneACCESS and kept in-frame rearrangements only. Not all clones are present; in checked studies, unresolved V genes account for under half, and no reason is known for the remainder. V, J and clone size reflect that table, while D and trimming were determined from the DNA. For this sample there are under 350,000 clones; roughly 64% appear just once. Approximately 1.8% of the sample is held by the ten biggest clonotypes.

After removal of 5 bases from V and 4 bases from J, the junction retains 6 bases not matched to a gene. The CDR1 and CDR2 encoded by the germline V gene are SQVTM and ANQGSEA. The CDR3 holds 13 amino acids from the cysteine to the phenylalanine. Only the CDR3 part of the read is kept: 39 bases, read in frame from the first base. Broad study findings and their caveats: Many expanded lesional clones were found to persist in scalp and blood during tofacitinib treatment, and relapse after treatment cessation may be partly explained by this persistence. Higher clonality and more expanded CD8+ clones were observed in lesional scalp than in normal scalp, particularly in alopecia totalis/universalis, a finding suggestive of antigenic drive. The treated cohort was small, with a single nonresponder, so links between baseline CD8+ expansion and response need larger studies. Shared TCR sequences between patients were less evident than in mice, which may be partly attributable to HLA diversity in the patient population. With tofacitinib, both scalp clonality and the number of expanded CD8+ clones among the top 100 scalp clones went down significantly. Resident alphabeta T cells in normal human skin are also sequenced, complicating scalp TCR repertoire analysis, unlike mouse skin dominated by gammadelta T cells.

The intended sense of this specimen's time point label: 20 to 30 weeks on oral tofacitinib. The sample's treatment or condition label is to be understood as: oral pan-JAK inhibitor, 5-10 mg twice daily. Lesional scalp punch biopsies and peripheral blood were obtained from alopecia areata patients. PBMCs were separated by density centrifugation and stained for CD3, CD4 and CD8, after which CD4+ and CD8+ T cells were sorted on a FACSAria. This clone was detected once. Its antigen is unknown. The record has no base qualities; no much larger clone is one base away. The receptor's source is a human donor with alopecia areata. Sequences were derived from CD4+ T cells sorted from blood, sampled at week 24, from a patient treated with tofacitinib. The chain is assembled from TRBV29-1 and TRBJ2-5, with 8 bases matching TRBD2. The CDR3 reads CSVPGGSRETQYF. The bases read TGCAGCGTTCCGGGAGGGTCGCGAGAGACCCAGTACTTC.